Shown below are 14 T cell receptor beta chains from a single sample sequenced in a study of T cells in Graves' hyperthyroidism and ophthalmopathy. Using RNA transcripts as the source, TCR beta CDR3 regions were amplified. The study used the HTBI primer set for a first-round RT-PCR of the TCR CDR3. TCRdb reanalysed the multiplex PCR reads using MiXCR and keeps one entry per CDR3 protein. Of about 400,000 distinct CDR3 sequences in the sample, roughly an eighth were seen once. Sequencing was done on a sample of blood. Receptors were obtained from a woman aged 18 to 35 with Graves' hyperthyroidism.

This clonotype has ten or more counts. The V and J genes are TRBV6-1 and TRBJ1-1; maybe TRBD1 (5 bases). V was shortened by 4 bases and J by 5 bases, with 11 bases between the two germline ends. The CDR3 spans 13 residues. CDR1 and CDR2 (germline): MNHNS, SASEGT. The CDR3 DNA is TGTGCCAGCAGTGCGGGGGTTTGGACTGAAGCTTTCTTT. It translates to CASSAGVWTEAFF.

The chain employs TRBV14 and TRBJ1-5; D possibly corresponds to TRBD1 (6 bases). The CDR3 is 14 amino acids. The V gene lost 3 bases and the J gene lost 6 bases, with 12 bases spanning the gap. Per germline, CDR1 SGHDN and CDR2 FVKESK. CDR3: CASSQGAGGQPQHF. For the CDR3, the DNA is TGTGCCAGCAGCCAGGGGGCCGGGGGTCAGCCCCAGCATTTT.

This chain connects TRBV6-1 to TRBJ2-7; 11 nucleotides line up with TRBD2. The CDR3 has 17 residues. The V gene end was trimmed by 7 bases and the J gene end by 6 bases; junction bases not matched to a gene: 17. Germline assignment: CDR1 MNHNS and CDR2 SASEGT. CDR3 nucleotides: TGTGCCAGCACCCTGGTACTAGCGGGAGTAGGGCCTGGCGAGCAGTACTTC. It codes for CASTLVLAGVGPGEQYF.

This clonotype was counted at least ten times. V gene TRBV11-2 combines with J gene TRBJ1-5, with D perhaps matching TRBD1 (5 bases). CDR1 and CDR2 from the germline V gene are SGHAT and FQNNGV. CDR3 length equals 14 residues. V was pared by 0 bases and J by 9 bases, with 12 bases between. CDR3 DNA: TGTGCCAGCAGCTTAGAACCCTCAGGGCGGCCCCAGCATTTT. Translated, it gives CASSLEPSGRPQHF.

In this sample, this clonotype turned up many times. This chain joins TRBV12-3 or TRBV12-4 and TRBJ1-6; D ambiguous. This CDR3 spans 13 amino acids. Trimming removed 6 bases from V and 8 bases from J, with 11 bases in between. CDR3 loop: CASSLGWHSPLHF. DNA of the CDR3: TGTGCCAGCAGCCTAGGGTGGCATTCACCCCTCCACTTT.

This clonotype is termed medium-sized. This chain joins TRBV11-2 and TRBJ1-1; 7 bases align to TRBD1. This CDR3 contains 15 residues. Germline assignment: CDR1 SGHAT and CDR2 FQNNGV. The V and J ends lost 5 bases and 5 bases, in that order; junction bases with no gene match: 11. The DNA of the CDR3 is TGTGCCAGCAGCCCCCGGACAGGCGAGGGAACTGAAGCTTTCTTT. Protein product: CASSPRTGEGTEAFF.

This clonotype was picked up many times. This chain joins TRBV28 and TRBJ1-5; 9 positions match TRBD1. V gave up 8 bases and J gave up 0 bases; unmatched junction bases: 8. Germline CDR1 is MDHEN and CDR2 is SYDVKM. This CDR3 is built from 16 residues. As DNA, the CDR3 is TGTGCCAGCGGGACAGGGCAAGTCTATAGCAATCAGCCCCAGCATTTT. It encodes CASGTGQVYSNQPQHF.

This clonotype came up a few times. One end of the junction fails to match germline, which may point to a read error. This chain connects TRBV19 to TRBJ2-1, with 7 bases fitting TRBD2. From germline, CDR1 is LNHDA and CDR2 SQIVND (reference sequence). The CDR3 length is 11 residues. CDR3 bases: TGTGCCAGTAGTATAGGGCGGGAGCATTTCTTC. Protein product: CASSIGREHFF.

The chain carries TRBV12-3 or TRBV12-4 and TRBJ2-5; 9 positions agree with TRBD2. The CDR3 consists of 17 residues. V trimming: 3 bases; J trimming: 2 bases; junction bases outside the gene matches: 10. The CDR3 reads CASSLGLAGTIQETQYF. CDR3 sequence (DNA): TGTGCCAGCAGTTTGGGGCTAGCGGGGACTATTCAAGAGACCCAGTACTTC.

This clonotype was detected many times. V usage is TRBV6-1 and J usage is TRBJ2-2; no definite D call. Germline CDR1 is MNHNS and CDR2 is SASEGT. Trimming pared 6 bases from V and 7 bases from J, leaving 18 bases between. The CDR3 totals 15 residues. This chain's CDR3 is CASSHRVGWIGELFF. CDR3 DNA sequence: TGTGCCAGCAGCCACAGAGTAGGGTGGATCGGGGAGCTGTTTTTT.

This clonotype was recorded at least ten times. CDR3 loop: CASSQDGNGNEQFF. DNA of the CDR3: TGCGCCAGCAGCCAAGATGGTAACGGGAATGAGCAGTTCTTC. The chain recombines TRBV4-3 with TRBJ2-1; D gene ambiguous. The V and J ends lost 0 bases and 7 bases respectively, with 10 bases between them. Germline-derived CDR1 and CDR2 are LGHNA and YSLEER. The CDR3 length is 14 residues.

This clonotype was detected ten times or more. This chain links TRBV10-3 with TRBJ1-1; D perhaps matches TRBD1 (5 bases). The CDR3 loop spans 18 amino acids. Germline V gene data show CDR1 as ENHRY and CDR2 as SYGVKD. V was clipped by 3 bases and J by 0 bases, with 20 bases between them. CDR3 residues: CAISDPPGKAGMNTEAFF. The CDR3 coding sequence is TGTGCCATCAGTGACCCGCCAGGGAAGGCGGGTATGAACACTGAAGCTTTCTTT.

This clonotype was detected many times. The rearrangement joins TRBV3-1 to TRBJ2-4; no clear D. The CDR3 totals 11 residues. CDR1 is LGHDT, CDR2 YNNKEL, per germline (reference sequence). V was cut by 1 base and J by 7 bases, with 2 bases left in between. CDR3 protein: CASSQANIQYF. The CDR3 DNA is TGTGCCAGCAGCCAAGCCAACATTCAGTACTTC.

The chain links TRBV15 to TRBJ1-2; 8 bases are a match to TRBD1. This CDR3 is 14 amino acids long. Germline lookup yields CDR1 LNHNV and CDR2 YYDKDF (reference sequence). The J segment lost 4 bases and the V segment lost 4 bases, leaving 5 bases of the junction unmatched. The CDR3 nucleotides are TGTGCCACCAGCACCGGACAGGGCGCCTATGGCTACACCTTC. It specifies CATSTGQGAYGYTF.